This T cell receptor beta chain was obtained from a study of T cells expressing NK-cell markers (dated by TCRdb to 2018 to 2020). About the study as a whole: TCR beta-chain repertoires were profiled in sorted CD3+CD56+NKG2C+, CD3+CD56+NKG2C- and CD3+CD56-NKG2C+ T-cell subsets from about 8 donors. Sequencing of the libraries produced 2 x 150 bp reads on Illumina HiSeq 2000/2500, MiSeq or NextSeq. Among the eight sequenced donors, seven were HCMV-seropositive and one was HCMV-seronegative. All eight donors whose samples were sequenced were randomly selected healthy volunteers, three of them men and five women.

A commercial ELISA kit detecting HCMV-specific IgG in serum was used to determine HCMV serostatus. Peripheral blood mononuclear cells were isolated from blood by Ficoll density gradient centrifugation. Sequencing relied on an Illumina HiSeq 2000. The TCR beta cDNA libraries were made using 5'RACE template switching, a step that added both a universal primer site and unique molecular identifiers. cDNA synthesis was primed from the TCR beta constant segment and was followed by two successive PCR amplification steps. The original pipeline was this. MIGEC handled demultiplexing of the reads and grouping by UMI, while MiTCR was used to assemble and quantify clonotypes. To remove erroneous sequences, TCR cDNA sequences were retained only when supported by two or more reads. Downstream repertoire analysis used the tcR package, and clonotypes were matched across fractions by CDR3 nucleotide sequence plus V segment. VDJmatch was used to annotate antigen specificity against VDJdb, with one amino acid substitution in CDR3 permitted. Through TCRdb reprocessing, the reads give one entry per CDR3 protein sequence; DNA is omitted. These V and J calls derive from TCRdb rather than the authors' analysis. The record for this sample contains about 380,000 distinct CDR3 sequences. The ten largest clones add up to around 5% of the sample.

What the work shows at the level of the full study, not this receptor alone: Whether the expanded NKG2C-expressing T cell clones were specific for HCMV antigens was left unclear. In six donors, the dominant CD3+CD56+NKG2C+ clonotypes were found to rank among the top 10 CD8+ clonotypes and to make up 1.0-7.0% of CD8+ T cells. Those dominant clonotypes were again the most abundant among CD3+CD56-NKG2C+ cells in a handful of donors, at roughly 28.3-65%.

Comment on this clonotype: The antigen this receptor binds is unknown.

This clonotype was sampled from a man aged 18-75 years in good health. Source material: blood T cells: a sorted CD56 or NKG2C T cell subset, CD4+ or CD8+ T cells, or bulk PBMC T cells (not recorded which).

The CDR3 protein sequence reads: CSARLGVTTNEKLFF. This chain joins TRBV20-1 to TRBJ1-4. The cysteine opens and the phenylalanine closes a CDR3 of 15 amino acids. No DNA accompanies this entry. CDR1 and CDR2, per the germline V gene (reference sequence), are DFQATT and SNEGSKA.